The present TCR beta chain was sequenced within a study of molecular identifiers for immune sequencing clone quantification. J gave up 4 bases and V 6 bases, and 4 bases lay outside the gene matches. This CDR3 has 13 amino acids. MiXCR was run by TCRdb on the PCR reads, yielding one entry per CDR3 protein. Counted here are hundreds of thousands of distinct CDR3 sequences, about 25% occurring once; the ten biggest clones make up 0.7% to 0.95%. The sequence came from a human donor in good health. Some libraries in this study had Jurkat cell RNA spiked in. The gene calls are TRBV12-3 or TRBV12-4 and TRBJ1-2, with 8 bases matching TRBD1. Sequencing was carried out using naive CD8+ T cells from blood, with Jurkat cell RNA spiked in. Subset described: FACS-sorted CD8+CD4-CCR7+CD45RA+ naive T cells. The CDR3 coding sequence is TGTGCCAGCAGCCTAGACAGGGGCTATGGCTACACCTTC. Residues: CASSLDRGYGYTF.